This entry lists 25 T cell receptor beta chains sequenced from one sample in a study of T cells after yellow fever vaccination. TCRdb redid the calling of the 5' RACE reads with MiXCR, one entry per CDR3 protein. The sample records approximately 74,000 distinct CDR3 sequences, around 6.2% being singletons. Sequencing was performed on CD4+ T cells sorted from PBMCs, taken less than 16 days after the first yellow fever vaccination. All receptors come from a young man who received the YFV17D yellow fever vaccine.

This clonotype occurred many times. This sequence joins TRBV9 and TRBJ2-7, with D maybe TRBD2 (5 bases). The CDR3 is 13 amino acids. Per germline, CDR1 SGDLS and CDR2 YYNGEE. V dropped 0 bases and J dropped 5 bases, with 9 bases sitting between them. The chain's CDR3 is CASSVAIGDEQYF. The CDR3 DNA sequence: TGTGCCAGCAGCGTAGCTATCGGGGACGAGCAGTACTTC.

At least ten counts were recorded for this clonotype. This chain links TRBV7-7 with TRBJ2-3, with 8 bases lining up with TRBD1. CDR1 and CDR2 (germline): SSHAT, FNYEAQ (reference sequence). V trimming: 1 base; J trimming: 0 bases; junction bases outside the gene matches: 3. The CDR3 has 16 amino acids. CDR3 protein: CASSLGGQASTDTQYF. Written as DNA, the CDR3 is TGTGCCAGCAGCTTAGGGGGACAGGCTAGCACAGATACGCAGTATTTT.

This clonotype occurred many times. The chain links TRBV10-3 to TRBJ1-5, with a tentative D call TRBD1 (5 bases). Trimming took off 2 bases at V and 6 bases at J, with 11 bases between the two ends. Germline CDR1 ENHRY, CDR2 SYGVKD. The length of the CDR3 is 14 residues. The CDR3 DNA sequence: TGTGCCATCAGTGAGATGGGGGAGGGTCAGCCCCAGCATTTT. Amino acids: CAISEMGEGQPQHF.

This clonotype was seen repeatedly, ten times or more. J is TRBJ2-5 and V is TRBV4-3; D call uncertain. This CDR3 comprises 15 residues. V lost 0 bases and J 3 bases, leaving 11 bases between the germline ends. Germline loops: CDR1 LGHNA, CDR2 YSLEER. CDR3 region: CASSQDDSGEETQYF. CDR3 DNA sequence: TGCGCCAGCAGCCAAGATGATAGTGGAGAAGAGACCCAGTACTTC.

This clonotype was counted many times. The chain has TRBV6-2 or TRBV6-3 and TRBJ1-5; 7 nucleotides agree with TRBD1. This CDR3 contains 15 residues. Germline CDR1 MNHEY, CDR2 SVGEGT. The V and J ends lost 2 bases and 6 bases, in that order; junction bases with no gene match: 7. The chain's CDR3 is CASSYQGTASQPQHF. The CDR3 bases are TGTGCCAGCAGTTACCAAGGGACAGCTTCTCAGCCCCAGCATTTT.

Note on this clonotype: One base away lies a much larger clone, so this may be a sequencing read error. The gene calls are TRBV27 and TRBJ1-6; D is perhaps TRBD1 (5 bases). Germline CDR1 MNHEY, CDR2 SMNVEV (reference sequence). The CDR3 sequence is 15 residues long. The CDR3: CASSLVWDGNSTLHF. The CDR3 DNA follows: TGTGCCAGCAGCCTGGTATGGGACGGAAATTCAACCCTCCACTTT.

About this clonotype: This could be a read error, since a much larger clone is one nucleotide away. The chain carries TRBV4-3 and TRBJ2-3; unclear D gene. The germline V and J ends were trimmed by 2 bases and 5 bases, with 14 bases remaining between them. Germline CDR1 and CDR2: LGHNA and YSLEER. The CDR3 consists of 15 residues. The CDR3 sequence is CASSQLADVRDTQYF. The CDR3, as DNA: TGCGCCAGCAGCCAACTGGCGGACGTGAGAGATACGCAGTATTTT.

The table lists this clonotype with many counts. V is TRBV12-3 or TRBV12-4 and J is TRBJ1-5; unclear D gene. CDR3 length: 12 amino acids. Trimming removed 6 bases at V and 0 bases at J, with 3 bases between. The CDR3 DNA sequence: TGTGCCAGCAGGGGTAGCAATCAGCCCCAGCATTTT. It encodes CASRGSNQPQHF.

This clonotype has a count of ten or more. This chain connects TRBV20-1 to TRBJ1-2; D ambiguous. Germline-derived CDR1 and CDR2 are DFQATT and SNEGSKA (reference sequence). The CDR3 is made up of 13 amino acids. The V gene lost 2 bases and the J gene lost 7 bases, with 14 bases spanning the gap. Written as DNA, the CDR3 is TGCAGTGCTAGACAGGTGGGCTCCTCTGGCTACACCTTC. Amino acid sequence: CSARQVGSSGYTF.

This clonotype occurred many times. The rearrangement uses TRBV20-1 and TRBJ1-1, with 7 bases lining up with TRBD1. The J segment lost 7 bases and the V segment lost 0 bases, leaving 11 bases of the junction unmatched. CDR1 DFQATT and CDR2 SNEGSKA come from the germline V gene (reference sequence). The CDR3 has 15 amino acids. CDR3 residues: CSARDPARGLDEAFF. DNA for the CDR3: TGCAGTGCTAGAGACCCAGCAAGGGGGCTGGATGAAGCTTTCTTT.

This clonotype was seen at least ten times. This chain uses TRBV7-2 with TRBJ2-5; 10 nucleotides match TRBD2. The CDR3 spans 15 residues. Germline CDR1 reads SGHTA; CDR2 reads FQGNSA. Germline trimming cut 3 bases from V and 5 bases from J; bases unmatched to any gene: 6. CDR3 coding DNA: TGTGCCAGCAGCTTGGAGTTTAGCGGGGGGGAGACCCAGTACTTC. Translation gives CASSLEFSGGETQYF.

At least ten counts were recorded for this clonotype. The rearrangement uses TRBV7-3 and TRBJ1-1, with TRBD1 as a possible D gene (5 bases). The CDR3 runs 16 residues. V lost 5 bases and J lost 0, with 16 bases in between. Per the germline V gene, CDR1 is SGHTA and CDR2 is FQGTGA. The CDR3 loop reads CASSPRGRGMNTEAFF. CDR3 nucleotide sequence: TGTGCCAGCAGCCCTCGGGGTAGGGGAATGAACACTGAAGCTTTCTTT.

This clonotype was found many times. The rearrangement joins TRBV7-2 to TRBJ1-1; 9 bases are shared with TRBD1. The CDR3 spans 13 residues. The V gene's germline CDR1 is SGHTA and CDR2 FQGNSA. V trimming: 6 bases; J trimming: 10 bases; junction bases outside the gene matches: 9. The CDR3 DNA reads as TGTGCCAGCAGTTGGACAGGGGAGGTCCGAGCTTTCTTT. It translates to CASSWTGEVRAFF.

This clonotype was counted ten times or more. The CDR3 DNA reads as TGTGCCAGCATATACGGAGCGGGGGGCACAGATACGCAGTATTTT. Translated: CASIYGAGGTDTQYF. The chain couples TRBV28 to TRBJ2-3, with 8 bases fitting TRBD2. V lost 7 bases, J lost 1 base, and 7 bases stayed unmatched. Per the germline V gene, CDR1 is MDHEN and CDR2 is SYDVKM. The CDR3 covers 15 residues.

This clonotype was observed many times. The chain employs TRBV6-5 and TRBJ2-7; D may be TRBD1 (6 bases). The CDR3 is 18 amino acids. V lost 2 bases to trimming and J lost 1 base, with 21 bases between them. Germline V gene sequence: CDR1 MNHEY, CDR2 SVGAGI. Here the CDR3 reads CASSYHLPGQRTSYEQYF. CDR3 bases: TGTGCCAGCAGTTACCATCTGCCGGGACAAAGAACGTCCTACGAGCAGTACTTC.

This clonotype was found many times. This chain links TRBV10-3 with TRBJ1-3, with 7 bases identical to TRBD1. V was clipped by 4 bases and J by 0 bases; unmatched bases: 9. In germline, CDR1 is ENHRY, CDR2 SYGVKD. This CDR3 has 17 residues. The CDR3 is CAISARPGQSSGNTIYF. The CDR3 nucleotides read TGTGCCATCAGTGCTAGGCCGGGACAGAGCTCTGGAAACACCATATATTTT.

This clonotype was counted only a few times. The V call is TRBV12-3 or TRBV12-4, the J call TRBJ1-2, with unresolved D. This CDR3 comprises 13 residues. V lost 6 bases and J 4 bases, leaving 12 bases between the germline ends. The CDR3 region is CASSLSRLYGYTF. For the CDR3, the DNA is TGTGCCAGCAGCCTAAGTAGACTCTATGGCTACACCTTC.

This clonotype was observed at least ten times. The chain joins TRBV11-2 to TRBJ1-1; D may be TRBD1 (5 bases). Germline values: CDR1 SGHAT, CDR2 FQNNGV. V was shortened by 3 bases and J by 4 bases, with 12 bases between the two germline ends. CDR3 length: 14 amino acids. The CDR3 DNA is TGTGCCAGCAGCTTGGGGGATGGTGGCACTGAAGCTTTCTTT. Its protein is CASSLGDGGTEAFF.

There are many counts of this clonotype. The chain couples TRBV7-2 to TRBJ2-3; D gene unclear. The germline V gene encodes CDR1 SGHTA and CDR2 FQGNSA. The CDR3 sequence is 15 residues long. Trimming took 5 bases from V and 2 from J, leaving 14 bases between them. The DNA for the CDR3 is TGTGCCAGCAGCCCCCGTGGTGCAGACACAGATACGCAGTATTTT. This codes for CASSPRGADTDTQYF.

At least ten counts were recorded for this clonotype. The rearrangement joins TRBV5-1 to TRBJ1-1; TRBD1 might be the D (6 bases). The germline gives CDR1 SGHRS, CDR2 YFSETQ. V lost 4 bases, J lost 0 bases, and 13 bases lay in between. This CDR3 is 15 amino acids long. This CDR3 reads CASSLGQFLNTEAFF. Written as DNA, the CDR3 is TGCGCCAGCAGCCTAGGACAGTTCTTGAACACTGAAGCTTTCTTT. The entire variable domain, with the rest obtained from reference TRBV5-1 and TRBJ1-1, is as follows: KAGVTQTPRYLIKTRGQQVTLSCSPISGHRSVSWYQQTPGQGLQFLFEYFSETQRNKGNFPGRFSGRQFSNSRSEMNVSTLELGDSALYLCASSLGQFLNTEAFFGQGTRLTVV.

This clonotype was observed at least ten times. The J gene is TRBJ2-1, the V gene TRBV20-1; 7 nucleotides align to TRBD2. This CDR3 comprises 15 residues. Germline loops: CDR1 DFQATT, CDR2 SNEGSKA (reference sequence). J gave up 0 bases and V 3 bases, and 5 bases lay outside the gene matches. In DNA form, the CDR3 reads TGCAGTGCTAGGCCCCTAGCGGTCTCCTACAATGAGCAGTTCTTC. It yields the protein CSARPLAVSYNEQFF.

This clonotype was observed a handful of times. The V and J genes are TRBV5-6 and TRBJ2-5; D unresolved. This CDR3 comprises 13 residues. V lost 4 bases to trimming and J lost 7 bases, with 14 bases between them. Germline CDR1 and CDR2: SGHDT and YYEEEE. DNA for the CDR3: TGTGCCAGCAGCCCAAGGGCCCTAGGGACCCAGTACTTC. Protein sequence: CASSPRALGTQYF.

This clonotype was found many times. V gene TRBV7-2 combines with J gene TRBJ2-7; D unclear. The ends were cut back, 3 bases at V and 2 bases at J, with 11 bases in the middle. The CDR3 runs to 14 residues. The germline V gene has CDR1 SGHTA and CDR2 FQGNSA. CDR3 loop: CASSFADGAYEQYV. The CDR3 bases are TGTGCCAGCAGCTTCGCGGATGGGGCCTACGAGCAGTACGTC.

Ten or more counts support this clonotype. The genes are TRBV5-1 and TRBJ2-7, with 7 bases lining up with TRBD1. Germline values: CDR1 SGHRS, CDR2 YFSETQ. The CDR3 runs 14 residues. J lost 6 bases, V lost 3 bases, and 9 bases had no gene match. The CDR3 bases are TGCGCCAGCAGCTCACGACAGGGTAGAACCGAGCAGTACTTC. Translated: CASSSRQGRTEQYF.

The table lists this clonotype with many counts. V gene TRBV4-3 combines with J gene TRBJ1-3; D gene unclear. The length of the CDR3 is 14 residues. V shed 4 bases and J shed 0 bases, with 7 bases lying between them. Germline CDR1 is LGHNA and CDR2 is YSLEER. CDR3 loop: CASSPEVSGNTIYF. The DNA of the CDR3 is TGCGCCAGCAGCCCAGAGGTCTCTGGAAACACCATATATTTT.